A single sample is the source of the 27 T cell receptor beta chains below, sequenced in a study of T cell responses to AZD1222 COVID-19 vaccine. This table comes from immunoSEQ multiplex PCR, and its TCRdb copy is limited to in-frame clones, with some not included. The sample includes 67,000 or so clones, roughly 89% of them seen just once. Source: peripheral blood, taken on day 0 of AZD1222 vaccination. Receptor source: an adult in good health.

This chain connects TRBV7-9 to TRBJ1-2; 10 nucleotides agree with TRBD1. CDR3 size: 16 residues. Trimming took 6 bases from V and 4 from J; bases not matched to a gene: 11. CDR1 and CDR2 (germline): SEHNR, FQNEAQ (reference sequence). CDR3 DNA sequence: TGTGCCAGCAGTTTGCCAACCTGGACAGGGGGCTATGGCTACACCTTC. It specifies CASSLPTWTGGYGYTF.

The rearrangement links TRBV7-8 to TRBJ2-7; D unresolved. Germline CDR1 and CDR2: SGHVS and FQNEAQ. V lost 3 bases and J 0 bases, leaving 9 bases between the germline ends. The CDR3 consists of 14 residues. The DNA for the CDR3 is TGTGCCAGCAGCTTTCAACCGGCCTCCTACGAGCAGTACTTC. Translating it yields CASSFQPASYEQYF.

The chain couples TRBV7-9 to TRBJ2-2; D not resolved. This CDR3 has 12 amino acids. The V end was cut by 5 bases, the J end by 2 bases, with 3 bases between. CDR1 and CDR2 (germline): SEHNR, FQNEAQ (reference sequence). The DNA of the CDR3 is TGTGCCAGCAGCCCAAACACCGGGGAGCTGTTTTTT. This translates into CASSPNTGELFF.

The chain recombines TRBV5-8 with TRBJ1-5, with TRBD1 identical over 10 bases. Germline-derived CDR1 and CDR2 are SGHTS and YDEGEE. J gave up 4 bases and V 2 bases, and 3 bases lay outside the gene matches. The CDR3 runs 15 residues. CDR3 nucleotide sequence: TGTGCCAGCAGCTTAGGGGGACAGGGGAATCAGCCCCAGCATTTT. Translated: CASSLGGQGNQPQHF.

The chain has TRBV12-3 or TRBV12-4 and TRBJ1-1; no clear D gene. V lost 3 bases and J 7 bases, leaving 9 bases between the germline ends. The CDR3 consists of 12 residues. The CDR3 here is CASSFGGVEAFF. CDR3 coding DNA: TGTGCCAGCAGTTTCGGTGGAGTTGAAGCTTTCTTT.

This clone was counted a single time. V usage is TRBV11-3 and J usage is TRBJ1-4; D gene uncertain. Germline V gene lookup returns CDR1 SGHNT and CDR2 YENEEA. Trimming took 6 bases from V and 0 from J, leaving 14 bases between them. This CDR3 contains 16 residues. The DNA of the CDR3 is TGTGCCAGCAGTCTTATCCGATTTGCAACTAATGAAAAACTGTTTTTT. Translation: CASSLIRFATNEKLFF.

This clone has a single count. The CDR3 bases are TGTGCCAGCAGCTTGGACAGGGGGCGGTTTCATGAGCAGTTCTTC. It yields the protein CASSLDRGRFHEQFF. The chain combines TRBV5-6 with TRBJ2-1; 9 bases are shared with TRBD1. Germline assignment: CDR1 SGHDT and CDR2 YYEEEE. The CDR3 length is 15 residues. V was pared by 0 bases and J by 8 bases, with 6 bases of the junction left unmatched.

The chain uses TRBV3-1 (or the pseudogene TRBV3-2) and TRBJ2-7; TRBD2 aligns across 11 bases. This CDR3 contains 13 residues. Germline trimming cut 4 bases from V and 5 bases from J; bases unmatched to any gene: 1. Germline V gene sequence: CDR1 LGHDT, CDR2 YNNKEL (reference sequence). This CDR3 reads CASSPTSGDEQYF. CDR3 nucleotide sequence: TGTGCCAGCAGCCCGACTAGCGGGGACGAGCAGTACTTC.

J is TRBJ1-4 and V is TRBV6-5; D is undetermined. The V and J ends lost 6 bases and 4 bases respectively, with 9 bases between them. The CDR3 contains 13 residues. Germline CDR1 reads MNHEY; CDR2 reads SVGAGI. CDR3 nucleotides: TGTGCCAGCAGGGGCCGGATTAATGAAAAACTGTTTTTT. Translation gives CASRGRINEKLFF.

The CDR3 region has the DNA TGTGCCTGGAGTCTCGGGACAGCCTATCAGCCCCAGCATTTT. This sequence encodes CAWSLGTAYQPQHF. The chain links TRBV30 to TRBJ1-5, with 7 bases that match TRBD1. Germline V gives CDR1 GTSNPN, CDR2 SVGIG (reference sequence). Trimming at V came to 2 bases and at J to 5 bases, leaving 6 bases not matched to a gene. The CDR3 consists of 14 residues.

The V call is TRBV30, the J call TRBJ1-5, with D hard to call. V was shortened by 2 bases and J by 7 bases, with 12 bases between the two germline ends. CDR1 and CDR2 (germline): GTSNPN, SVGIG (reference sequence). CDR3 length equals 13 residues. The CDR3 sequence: CAWSTALRQPQHF. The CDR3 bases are TGTGCCTGGAGTACCGCACTTCGGCAGCCCCAGCATTTT.

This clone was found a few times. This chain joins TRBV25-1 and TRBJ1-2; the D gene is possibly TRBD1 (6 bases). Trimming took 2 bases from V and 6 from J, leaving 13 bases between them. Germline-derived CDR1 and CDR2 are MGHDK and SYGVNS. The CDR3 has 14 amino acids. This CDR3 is CASSEKGEVDGYTF. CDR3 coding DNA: TGTGCCAGCAGTGAAAAGGGGGAGGTAGATGGCTACACCTTC.

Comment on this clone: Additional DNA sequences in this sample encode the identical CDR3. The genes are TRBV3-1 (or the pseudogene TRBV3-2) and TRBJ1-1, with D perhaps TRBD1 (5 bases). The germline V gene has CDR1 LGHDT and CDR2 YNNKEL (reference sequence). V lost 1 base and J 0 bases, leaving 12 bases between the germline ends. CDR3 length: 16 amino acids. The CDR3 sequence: CASSQARGIMNTEAFF. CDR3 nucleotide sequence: TGTGCCAGCAGCCAAGCTAGGGGTATCATGAACACTGAAGCTTTCTTT.

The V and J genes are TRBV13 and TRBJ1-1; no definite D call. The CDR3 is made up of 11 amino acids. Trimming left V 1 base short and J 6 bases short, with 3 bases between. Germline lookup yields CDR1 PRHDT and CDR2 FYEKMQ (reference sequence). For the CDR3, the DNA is TGTGCCAGCAGCTTAGCTTCTGAAGCTTTCTTT. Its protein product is CASSLASEAFF. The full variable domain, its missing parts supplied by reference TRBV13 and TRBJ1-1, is AAGVIQSPRHLIKEKRETATLKCYPIPRHDTVYWYQQGPGQDPQFLISFYEKMQSDKGSIPDRFSAQQFSDYHSELNMSSLELGDSALYFCASSLASEAFFGQGTRLTVV.

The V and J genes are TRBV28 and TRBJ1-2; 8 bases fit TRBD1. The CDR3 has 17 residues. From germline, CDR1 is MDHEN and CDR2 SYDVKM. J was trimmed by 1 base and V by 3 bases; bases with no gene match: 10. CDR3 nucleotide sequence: TGTGCCAGCAGTTTTATCCGACAGGGGATGGGTAACTATGGCTACACCTTC. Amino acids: CASSFIRQGMGNYGYTF.

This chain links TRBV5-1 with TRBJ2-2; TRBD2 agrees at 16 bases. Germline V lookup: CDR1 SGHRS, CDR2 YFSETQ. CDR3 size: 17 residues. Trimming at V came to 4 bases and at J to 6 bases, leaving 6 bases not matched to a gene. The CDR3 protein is CASSPGLAGGPPGELFF. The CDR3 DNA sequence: TGCGCCAGCAGCCCGGGACTAGCGGGGGGGCCCCCCGGGGAGCTGTTTTTT. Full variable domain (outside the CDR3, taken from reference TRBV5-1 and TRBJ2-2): KAGVTQTPRYLIKTRGQQVTLSCSPISGHRSVSWYQQTPGQGLQFLFEYFSETQRNKGNFPGRFSGRQFSNSRSEMNVSTLELGDSALYLCASSPGLAGGPPGELFFGEGSRLTVL.

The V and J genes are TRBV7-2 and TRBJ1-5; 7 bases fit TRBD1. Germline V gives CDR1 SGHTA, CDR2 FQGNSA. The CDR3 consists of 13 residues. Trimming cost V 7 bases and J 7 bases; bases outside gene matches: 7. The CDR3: CASTSPGGQPQHF. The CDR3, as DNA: TGTGCCAGCACCTCACCAGGGGGACAGCCCCAGCATTTT.

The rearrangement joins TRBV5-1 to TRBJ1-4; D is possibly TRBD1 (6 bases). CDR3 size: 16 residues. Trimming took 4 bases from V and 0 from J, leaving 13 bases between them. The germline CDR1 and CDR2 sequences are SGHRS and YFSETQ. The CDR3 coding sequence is TGCGCCAGCAGCCCCGGGACAACTTCAACTAATGAAAAACTGTTTTTT. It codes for CASSPGTTSTNEKLFF.

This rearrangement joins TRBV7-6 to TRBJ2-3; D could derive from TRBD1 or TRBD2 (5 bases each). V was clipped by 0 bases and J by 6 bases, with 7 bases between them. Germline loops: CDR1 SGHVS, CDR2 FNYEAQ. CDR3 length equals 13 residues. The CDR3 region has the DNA TGTGCCAGCAGCTTAGCGGGGGAGGATACGCAGTATTTT. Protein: CASSLAGEDTQYF.

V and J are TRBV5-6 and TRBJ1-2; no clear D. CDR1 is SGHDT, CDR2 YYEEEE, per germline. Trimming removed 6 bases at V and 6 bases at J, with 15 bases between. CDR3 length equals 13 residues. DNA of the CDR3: TGTGCCAGCACCTGGGGTCGCGGGGATGGCTACACCTTC. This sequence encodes CASTWGRGDGYTF.

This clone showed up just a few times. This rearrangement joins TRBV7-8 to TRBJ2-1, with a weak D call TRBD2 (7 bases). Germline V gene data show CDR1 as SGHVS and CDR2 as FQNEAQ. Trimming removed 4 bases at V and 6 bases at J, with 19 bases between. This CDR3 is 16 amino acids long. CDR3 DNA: TGTGCCAGCAGCTCGAAGGGGGGGGGCCCTCCCAATGAGCAGTTCTTC. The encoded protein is CASSSKGGGPPNEQFF. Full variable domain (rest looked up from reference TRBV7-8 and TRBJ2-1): GAGVSQSPRYKVAKRGQDVALRCDPISGHVSLFWYQQALGQGPEFLTYFQNEAQLDKSGLPSDRFFAERPEGSVSTLKIQRTQQEDSAVYLCASSSKGGGPPNEQFFGPGTRLTVL.

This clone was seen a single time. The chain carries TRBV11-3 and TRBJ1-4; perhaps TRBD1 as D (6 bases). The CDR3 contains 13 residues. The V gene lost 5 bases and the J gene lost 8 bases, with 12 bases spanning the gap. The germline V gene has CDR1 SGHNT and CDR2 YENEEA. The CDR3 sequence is CASSPNQGEKLFF. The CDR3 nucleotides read TGTGCCAGCAGCCCCAACCAGGGGGAAAAACTGTTTTTT.

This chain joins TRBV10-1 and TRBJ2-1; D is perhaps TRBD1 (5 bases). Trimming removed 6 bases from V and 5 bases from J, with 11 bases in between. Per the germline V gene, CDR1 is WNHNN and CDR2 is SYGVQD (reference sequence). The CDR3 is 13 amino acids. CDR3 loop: CASSGIRDNEQFF. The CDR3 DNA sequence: TGCGCCAGCAGCGGCATCAGGGACAATGAGCAGTTCTTC.

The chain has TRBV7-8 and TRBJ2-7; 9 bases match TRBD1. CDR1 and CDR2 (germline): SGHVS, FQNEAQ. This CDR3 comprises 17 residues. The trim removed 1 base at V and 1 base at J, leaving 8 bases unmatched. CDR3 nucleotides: TGTGCCAGCAGCTTAGGGACAGGGGCCGTTTTTTCCTACGAGCAGTACTTC. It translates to CASSLGTGAVFSYEQYF.

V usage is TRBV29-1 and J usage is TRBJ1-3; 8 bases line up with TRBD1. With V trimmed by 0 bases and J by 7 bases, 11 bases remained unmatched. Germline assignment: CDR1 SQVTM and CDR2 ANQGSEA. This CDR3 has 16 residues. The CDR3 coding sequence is TGCAGCGTTGAAGATCAGGGACAGGAAGGCGCCAACACCATATATTTT. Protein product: CSVEDQGQEGANTIYF.

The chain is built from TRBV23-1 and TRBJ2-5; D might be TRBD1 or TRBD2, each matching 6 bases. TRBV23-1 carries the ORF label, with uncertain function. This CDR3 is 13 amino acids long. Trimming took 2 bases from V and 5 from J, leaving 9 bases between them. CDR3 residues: CASSQRGGETQYF. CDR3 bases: TGCGCCAGCAGTCAAAGAGGGGGGGAGACCCAGTACTTC.

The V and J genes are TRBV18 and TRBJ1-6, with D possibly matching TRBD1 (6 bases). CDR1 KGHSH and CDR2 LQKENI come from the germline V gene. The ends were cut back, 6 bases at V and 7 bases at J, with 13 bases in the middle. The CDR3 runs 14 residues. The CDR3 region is CASSVDGQNSPLHF. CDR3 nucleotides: TGTGCCAGCTCGGTCGACGGACAGAATTCACCCCTCCACTTT.